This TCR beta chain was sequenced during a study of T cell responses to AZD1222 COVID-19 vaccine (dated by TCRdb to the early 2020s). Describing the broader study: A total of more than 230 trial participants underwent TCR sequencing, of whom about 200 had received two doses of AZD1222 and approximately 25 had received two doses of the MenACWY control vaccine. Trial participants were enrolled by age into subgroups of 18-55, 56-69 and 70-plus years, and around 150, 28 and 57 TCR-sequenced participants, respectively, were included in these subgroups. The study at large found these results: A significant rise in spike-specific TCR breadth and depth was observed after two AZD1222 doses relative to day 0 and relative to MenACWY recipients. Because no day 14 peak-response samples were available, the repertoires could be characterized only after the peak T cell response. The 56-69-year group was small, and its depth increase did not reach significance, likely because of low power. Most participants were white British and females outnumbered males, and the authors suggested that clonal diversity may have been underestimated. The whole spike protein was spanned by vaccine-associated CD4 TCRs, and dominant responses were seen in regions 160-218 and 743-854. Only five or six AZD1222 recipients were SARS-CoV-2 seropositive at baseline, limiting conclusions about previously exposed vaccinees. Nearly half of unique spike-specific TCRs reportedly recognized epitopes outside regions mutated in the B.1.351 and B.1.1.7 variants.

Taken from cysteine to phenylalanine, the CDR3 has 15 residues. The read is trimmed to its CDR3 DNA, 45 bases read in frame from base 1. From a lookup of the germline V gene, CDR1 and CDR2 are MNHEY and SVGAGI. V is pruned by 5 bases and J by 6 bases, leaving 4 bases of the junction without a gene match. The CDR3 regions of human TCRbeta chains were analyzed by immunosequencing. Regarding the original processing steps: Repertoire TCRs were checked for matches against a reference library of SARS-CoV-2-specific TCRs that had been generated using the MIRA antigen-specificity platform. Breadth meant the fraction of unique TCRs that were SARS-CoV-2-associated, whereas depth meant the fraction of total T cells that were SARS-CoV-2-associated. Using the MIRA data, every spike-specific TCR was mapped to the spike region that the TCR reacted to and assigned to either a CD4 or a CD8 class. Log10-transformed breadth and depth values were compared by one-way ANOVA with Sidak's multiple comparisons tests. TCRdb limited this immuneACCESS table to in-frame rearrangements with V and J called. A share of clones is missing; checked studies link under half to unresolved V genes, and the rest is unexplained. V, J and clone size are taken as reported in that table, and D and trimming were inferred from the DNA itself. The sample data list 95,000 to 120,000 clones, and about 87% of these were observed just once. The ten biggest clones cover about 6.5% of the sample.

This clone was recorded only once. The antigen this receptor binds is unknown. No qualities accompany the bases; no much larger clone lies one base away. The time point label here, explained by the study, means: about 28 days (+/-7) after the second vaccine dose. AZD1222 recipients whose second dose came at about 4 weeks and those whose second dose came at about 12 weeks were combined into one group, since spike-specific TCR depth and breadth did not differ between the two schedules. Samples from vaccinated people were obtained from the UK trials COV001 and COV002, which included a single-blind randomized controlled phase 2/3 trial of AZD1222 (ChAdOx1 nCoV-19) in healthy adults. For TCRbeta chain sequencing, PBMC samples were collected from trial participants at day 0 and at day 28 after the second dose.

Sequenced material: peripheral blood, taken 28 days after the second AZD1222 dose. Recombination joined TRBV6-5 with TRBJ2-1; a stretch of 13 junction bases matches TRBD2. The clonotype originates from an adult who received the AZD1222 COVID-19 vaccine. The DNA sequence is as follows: TGTGCCAGCAGTCCCGGGACTAGCGGGATCAATGAGCAGTTCTTC. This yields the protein CASSPGTSGINEQFF.